These 22 T cell receptor beta chains were all obtained from the same sample, sequenced in a study of T cells in Graves' hyperthyroidism and ophthalmopathy. Amplification of TCR beta CDR3 regions was performed using RNA transcripts as template. The TCR CDR3 first-round RT-PCR relied on the HTBI primer set. TCRdb called the multiplex PCR reads again in MiXCR, with one record for every CDR3 protein. The repertoire has fewer than 600,000 distinct CDR3 sequences, 14% of them found once; the top ten carry more than 11%. Sequencing was performed on blood. The receptors here all came from a woman in her thirties or forties with Graves' hyperthyroidism.

This clonotype was seen a few times. The chain joins TRBV5-6 to TRBJ2-1, with TRBD2 matching 12 bases. CDR1 and CDR2 (germline): SGHDT, YYEEEE. The CDR3 loop spans 15 amino acids. The trim removed 1 base at V and 10 bases at J, leaving 6 bases unmatched. The DNA of the CDR3 is TGTGCCAGCAGCTTGTCGGCTAGCGGGAGGGGAGAGCAGTTCTTC. Residues: CASSLSASGRGEQFF.

The chain is built from TRBV30 and TRBJ1-6; TRBD1 matches 10 bases. Germline trimming cut 2 bases from V and 0 bases from J; bases unmatched to any gene: 13. The CDR3 contains 20 residues. The germline gives CDR1 GTSNPN, CDR2 SVGIG (reference sequence). In DNA form, the CDR3 reads TGTGCCTGGAGTAGCGGGACAGGGGTAAAGGGAAGCTCCTATAATTCACCCCTCCACTTT. It codes for CAWSSGTGVKGSSYNSPLHF. Based on the CDR3 plus reference TRBV30 and TRBJ1-6, the full variable domain is SQTIHQWPATLVQPVGSPLSLECTVEGTSNPNLYWYRQAAGRGLQLLFYSVGIGQISSEVPQNLSASRPQDRQFILSSKKLLLSDSGFYLCAWSSGTGVKGSSYNSPLHFGNGTRLTVT.

This clonotype showed up many times. This chain connects TRBV20-1 to TRBJ2-5; TRBD2 is a possible D gene (5 bases). Germline values: CDR1 DFQATT, CDR2 SNEGSKA (reference sequence). V was trimmed by 3 bases and J by 11 bases, leaving 10 bases between them. CDR3 length: 10 residues. The CDR3 DNA is TGCAGTGCTAGCGGGGATAGACAGTACTTC. Translated: CSASGDRQYF.

This clonotype was seen ten or more times. J is TRBJ1-1 and V is TRBV30; D gene ambiguous. Germline assignment: CDR1 GTSNPN and CDR2 SVGIG (reference sequence). V gave up 2 bases and J gave up 1 base, with 8 bases separating them. The CDR3 is made up of 13 amino acids. The CDR3 bases are TGTGCCTGGAGTCCCTCGAGGAACACTGAAGCTTTCTTT. This codes for CAWSPSRNTEAFF.

This clonotype was observed a handful of times. The chain recombines TRBV5-1 with TRBJ1-1, with TRBD1 matching 8 bases. The CDR3 is made up of 16 amino acids. Germline-derived CDR1 and CDR2 are SGHRS and YFSETQ. V shed 0 bases, J shed 2 bases, and the junction held 6 bases outside the gene matches. CDR3 region: CASSLAQTGVNTEAFF. CDR3 DNA: TGCGCCAGCAGCTTGGCCCAGACAGGGGTAAACACTGAAGCTTTCTTT.

This clonotype showed up many times. The chain employs TRBV18 and TRBJ2-5; 11 nucleotides agree with TRBD2. V lost 3 bases, J lost 2 bases, and 11 bases stayed unmatched. From germline, CDR1 is KGHSH and CDR2 LQKENI. This CDR3 spans 18 amino acids. The CDR3 is CASSPELAGDWSQETQYF. The CDR3 DNA reads as TGTGCCAGCTCACCGGAACTAGCGGGAGACTGGAGTCAAGAGACCCAGTACTTC.

In this sample, this clonotype turned up many times. The chain links TRBV28 to TRBJ2-1, with unresolved D. The CDR3 consists of 14 residues. The V gene lost 10 bases and the J gene lost 5 bases, with 18 bases spanning the gap. Germline V lookup: CDR1 MDHEN, CDR2 SYDVKM. In DNA, the CDR3 is TGTGCCACTACGGCGAGCCTGCCAAACAATGAGCAGTTCTTC. Its protein is CATTASLPNNEQFF.

In its sample, this clonotype was seen many times. The CDR3 protein is CASSRAGTGASGANVLTF. CDR3 DNA: TGTGCCAGCAGCAGAGCCGGGACAGGGGCCTCTGGGGCCAACGTCCTGACTTTC. This sequence joins TRBV28 and TRBJ2-6; 10 nucleotides line up with TRBD1. The CDR3 contains 18 residues. Germline V CDR1 and CDR2: MDHEN, SYDVKM. V trimming: 6 bases; J trimming: 0 bases; junction bases outside the gene matches: 8.

This chain connects TRBV5-1 to TRBJ2-5; D is unclear. Trimming stripped 4 bases from V and 3 bases from J, with 10 bases between. Germline V gene lookup returns CDR1 SGHRS and CDR2 YFSETQ. This CDR3 is built from 13 residues. CDR3 sequence reads: CASSALGEETQYF. The CDR3 nucleotides are TGCGCCAGCAGCGCGTTAGGAGAAGAGACCCAGTACTTC.

The sample holds many counts of this clonotype. The chain uses TRBV20-1 and TRBJ1-1; TRBD1 matches at 7 bases. Unmatched junction bases numbered 4, after V lost 3 bases and J lost 0 bases. Germline values: CDR1 DFQATT, CDR2 SNEGSKA (reference sequence). The CDR3 covers 14 residues. For the CDR3, the DNA is TGCAGTGCTAGGGCAGGGGGACTGAACACTGAAGCTTTCTTT. It yields the protein CSARAGGLNTEAFF.

This clonotype was detected many times. The chain joins TRBV6-2 or TRBV6-3 to TRBJ2-1, with 8 bases that match TRBD2. Per germline, CDR1 MNHEY and CDR2 SVGEGT. CDR3 size: 16 residues. With V trimmed by 5 bases and J by 6 bases, 12 bases remained unmatched. CDR3: CASSPGGGRALNEQFF. CDR3 nucleotides: TGTGCCAGCAGTCCCGGGGGGGGGAGGGCCCTCAATGAGCAGTTCTTC.

This clonotype was detected ten times or more. This chain uses TRBV7-9 with TRBJ2-7; tentatively, D is TRBD2 (8 bases). Trimming cost V 5 bases and J 2 bases, with 19 bases left between them. This CDR3 comprises 16 residues. Germline V lookup: CDR1 SEHNR, CDR2 FQNEAQ (reference sequence). Here the CDR3 reads CASSAGGVAGTYEQYF. Written as DNA, the CDR3 is TGTGCCAGCAGCGCAGGGGGGGTAGCGGGAACCTACGAGCAGTACTTC.

This clonotype was found many times. This rearrangement joins TRBV30 to TRBJ2-7; D remains unclear. The CDR3 contains 15 residues. Germline V gene sequence: CDR1 GTSNPN, CDR2 SVGIG (reference sequence). V gave up 0 bases and J gave up 2 bases, with 14 bases separating them. The DNA for the CDR3 is TGTGCCTGGAGTGTTTTTTCGCGGAGCCCCTACGAGCAGTACTTC. It encodes CAWSVFSRSPYEQYF. Supplemented by reference TRBV30 and TRBJ2-7, the full variable domain reads SQTIHQWPATLVQPVGSPLSLECTVEGTSNPNLYWYRQAAGRGLQLLFYSVGIGQISSEVPQNLSASRPQDRQFILSSKKLLLSDSGFYLCAWSVFSRSPYEQYFGPGTRLTVT.

This clonotype came up many times. The chain joins TRBV5-1 to TRBJ1-2, with no clear D. V lost 1 base and J lost 7, with 11 bases in between. Germline V lookup: CDR1 SGHRS, CDR2 YFSETQ. The CDR3 runs 13 residues. The CDR3 nucleotides read TGCGCCAGCAGCTTGTCCTTCTTAAGTGGCTACACCTTC. Residues: CASSLSFLSGYTF.

This clonotype was observed many times. The gene calls are TRBV30 and TRBJ1-1; 9 bases line up with TRBD1. CDR3 length equals 11 residues. J was trimmed by 9 bases and V by 6 bases; bases with no gene match: 5. CDR1 is GTSNPN and CDR2 is SVGIG in the germline V gene (reference sequence). The CDR3 here is CACTGTGKAFF. The DNA of the CDR3 is TGTGCCTGTACTGGGACAGGGAAAGCTTTCTTT.

This sequence joins TRBV7-9 and TRBJ2-5; TRBD1 agrees at 7 bases. This CDR3 is built from 18 residues. Germline CDR1 and CDR2: SEHNR and FQNEAQ (reference sequence). V lost 4 bases, J lost 5 bases, and 19 bases stayed unmatched. The CDR3: CASSSLLGQSRGRETQYF. Written as DNA, the CDR3 is TGTGCCAGCAGCTCCCTCTTGGGACAGTCCAGAGGAAGGGAGACCCAGTACTTC. Filled out from reference TRBV7-9 and TRBJ2-5, the complete variable domain reads DTGVSQNPRHKITKRGQNVTFRCDPISEHNRLYWYRQTLGQGPEFLTYFQNEAQLEKSRLLSDRFSAERPKGSFSTLEIQRTEQGDSAMYLCASSSLLGQSRGRETQYFGPGTRLLVL.

This clonotype was picked up a small number of times. The chain joins TRBV5-1 to TRBJ2-7; possible D gene TRBD2, 5 bases. Germline V gives CDR1 SGHRS, CDR2 YFSETQ. This CDR3 is built from 13 residues. V was cut by 0 bases and J by 6 bases, with 10 bases left in between. This CDR3 reads CASSLERGVEQYF. CDR3 nucleotides: TGCGCCAGCAGCTTGGAACGGGGTGTCGAGCAGTACTTC. Looking up the rest from reference TRBV5-1 and TRBJ2-7 gives the full variable domain: KAGVTQTPRYLIKTRGQQVTLSCSPISGHRSVSWYQQTPGQGLQFLFEYFSETQRNKGNFPGRFSGRQFSNSRSEMNVSTLELGDSALYLCASSLERGVEQYFGPGTRLTVT.

This clonotype came up many times. The chain is built from TRBV7-8 and TRBJ2-5; D gene unclear. The V gene lost 2 bases and the J gene lost 1 base, with 2 bases spanning the gap. Germline V gene lookup returns CDR1 SGHVS and CDR2 FQNEAQ. CDR3 length equals 12 residues. The CDR3 here is CASSLFQETQYF. DNA of the CDR3: TGTGCCAGCAGCTTATTCCAAGAGACCCAGTACTTC.

This clonotype has a single count. The chain links TRBV5-5 to TRBJ1-1, with 8 bases that match TRBD1. V dropped 4 bases and J dropped 4; count of bases not matched to a gene: 12. Germline CDR1 SGHKS, CDR2 YYEKEE (reference sequence). The CDR3 has 16 amino acids. CDR3 coding DNA: TGTGCCAGCAGCCAACAGGGGGGAGGGGATGCCACTGAAGCTTTCTTT. Its protein is CASSQQGGGDATEAFF.

At least ten counts were recorded for this clonotype. The rearrangement joins TRBV7-3 to TRBJ2-1; maybe TRBD2 (6 bases). V lost 5 bases and J lost 4, with 9 bases in between. The CDR3 has 13 amino acids. CDR1 is SGHTA and CDR2 is FQGTGA in the germline V gene. In nucleotides, the CDR3 is TGTGCCAGCAGCCCCGGGACTTACAATGAGCAGTTCTTC. Translation gives CASSPGTYNEQFF. The full variable domain, in which reference TRBV7-3 and TRBJ2-1 provide the parts outside the CDR3, is GAGVSQTPSNKVTEKGKYVELRCDPISGHTALYWYRQSLGQGPEFLIYFQGTGAADDSGLPNDRFFAVRPEGSVSTLKIQRTERGDSAVYLCASSPGTYNEQFFGPGTRLTVL.

This clonotype was detected many times. The V gene is TRBV24-1, the J gene TRBJ2-5; perhaps TRBD2 as D (6 bases). There are 13 residues in the CDR3. The V end was cut by 3 bases, the J end by 5 bases, with 9 bases between. The V gene's germline CDR1 is KGHDR and CDR2 SFDVKD. The CDR3 reads CATSDVGGETQYF. The DNA for the CDR3 is TGTGCCACCAGTGATGTCGGAGGGGAGACCCAGTACTTC.

There are many counts of this clonotype. The genes are TRBV11-3 and TRBJ2-1; D possibly uses TRBD1 or TRBD2 (5 bases each). V gave up 3 bases and J gave up 7 bases, with 13 bases separating them. The CDR3 spans 14 residues. CDR1 is SGHNT and CDR2 is YENEEA in the germline V gene. The CDR3 DNA follows: TGTGCCAGCAGCTTTTTCGAGGGGCGTAATGAGCAGTTCTTC. It yields the protein CASSFFEGRNEQFF.